This TCR beta chain was sequenced for a study of blood T cell repertoires in COVID-19. About the research overall: PBMCs, B-cell-depleted T cells, or T cells were the source of the cDNA or gDNA that made up the material.

Original processing methods: Estimation of nucleated cell counts relied on the amplification of reference gene primers. TCRdb's table, derived via immunoSEQ multiplex PCR, lists solely in-frame clones and lacks some. V, J and clone size are taken as reported in that table, and D and trimming were inferred from the DNA itself. The sample holds approximately 150,000 clones, roughly 84% seen once. V was cut by 4 bases and J by 3 bases, with 15 bases left in between. The CDR3 is made up of 16 amino acids. Germline V gene data show CDR1 as SGHDN and CDR2 as FVKESK. This rearrangement joins TRBV14 to TRBJ1-4; D is undetermined. Sequencing was done on a sample of peripheral blood. The TCR originated in a man between 35 and 55 years old with acute or convalescent COVID-19. As DNA, the CDR3 is TGTGCCAGCAGCCCCGGGAGCAAGAGCTCTAATGAAAAACTGTTTTTT. Translated: CASSPGSKSSNEKLFF. The full variable domain, in which reference TRBV14 and TRBJ1-4 provide the parts outside the CDR3, is EAGVTQFPSHSVIEKGQTVTLRCDPISGHDNLYWYRRVMGKEIKFLLHFVKESKQDESGMPNNRFLAERTGGTYSTLKVQPAELEDSGVYFCASSPGSKSSNEKLFFGSGTQLSVL.